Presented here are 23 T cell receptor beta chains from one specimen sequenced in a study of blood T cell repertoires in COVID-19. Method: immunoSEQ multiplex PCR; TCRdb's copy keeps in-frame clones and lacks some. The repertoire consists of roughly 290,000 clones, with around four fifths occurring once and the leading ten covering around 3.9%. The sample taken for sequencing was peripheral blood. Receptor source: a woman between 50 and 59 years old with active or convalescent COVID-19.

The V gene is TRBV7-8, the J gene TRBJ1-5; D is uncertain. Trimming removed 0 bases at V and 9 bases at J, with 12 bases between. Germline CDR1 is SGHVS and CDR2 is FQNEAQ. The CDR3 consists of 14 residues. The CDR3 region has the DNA TGTGCCAGCAGCTTAGCCCATGGATGGAGGCCCCAGCATTTT. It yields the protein CASSLAHGWRPQHF.

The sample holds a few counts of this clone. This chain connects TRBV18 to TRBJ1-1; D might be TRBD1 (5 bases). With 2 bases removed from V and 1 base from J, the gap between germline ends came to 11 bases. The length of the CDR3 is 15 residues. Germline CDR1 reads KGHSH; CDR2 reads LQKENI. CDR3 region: CASSPGTPRNTEAFF. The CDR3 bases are TGTGCCAGCTCACCAGGGACTCCAAGGAACACTGAAGCTTTCTTT.

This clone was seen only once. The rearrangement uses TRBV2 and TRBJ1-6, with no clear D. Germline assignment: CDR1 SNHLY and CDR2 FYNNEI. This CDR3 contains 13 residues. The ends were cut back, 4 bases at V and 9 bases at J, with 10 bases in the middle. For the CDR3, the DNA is TGTGCCAGCAGTGGCTTCGGTATTTCACCCCTCCACTTT. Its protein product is CASSGFGISPLHF.

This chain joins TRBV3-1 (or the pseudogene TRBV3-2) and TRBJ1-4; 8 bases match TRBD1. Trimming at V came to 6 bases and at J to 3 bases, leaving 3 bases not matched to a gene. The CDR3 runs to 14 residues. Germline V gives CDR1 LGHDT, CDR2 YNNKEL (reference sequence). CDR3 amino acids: CASSSDRANEKLFF. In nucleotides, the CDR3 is TGTGCCAGCAGTTCGGACAGGGCTAATGAAAAACTGTTTTTT.

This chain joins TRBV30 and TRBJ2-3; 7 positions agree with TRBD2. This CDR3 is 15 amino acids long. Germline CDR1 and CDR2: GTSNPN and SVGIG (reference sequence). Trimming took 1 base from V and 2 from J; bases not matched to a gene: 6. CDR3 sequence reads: CAWSGGSRDTDTQYF. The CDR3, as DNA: TGTGCCTGGAGTGGCGGGAGTCGGGACACAGATACGCAGTATTTT.

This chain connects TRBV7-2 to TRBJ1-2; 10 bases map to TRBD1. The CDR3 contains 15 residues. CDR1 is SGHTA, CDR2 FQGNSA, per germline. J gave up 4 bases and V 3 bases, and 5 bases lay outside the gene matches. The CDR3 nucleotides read TGTGCCAGCAGCTTCCCGGGACAGGGGTCCTATGGCTACACCTTC. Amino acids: CASSFPGQGSYGYTF.

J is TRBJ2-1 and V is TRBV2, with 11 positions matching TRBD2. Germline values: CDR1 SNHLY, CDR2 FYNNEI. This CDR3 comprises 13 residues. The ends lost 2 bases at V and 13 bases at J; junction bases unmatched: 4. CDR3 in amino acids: CASSETSGSLQFF. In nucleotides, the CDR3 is TGTGCCAGCAGTGAAACTAGCGGGAGCCTCCAGTTCTTC.

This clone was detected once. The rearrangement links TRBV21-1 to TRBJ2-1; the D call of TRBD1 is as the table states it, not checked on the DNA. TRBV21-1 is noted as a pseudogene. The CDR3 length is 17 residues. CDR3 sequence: CASSKATRLLGDNEQFF. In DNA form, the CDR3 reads TGTGCCAGCAGCAAAGCCACCAGGCTTCTTGGCGACAATGAGCAGTTCTTC.

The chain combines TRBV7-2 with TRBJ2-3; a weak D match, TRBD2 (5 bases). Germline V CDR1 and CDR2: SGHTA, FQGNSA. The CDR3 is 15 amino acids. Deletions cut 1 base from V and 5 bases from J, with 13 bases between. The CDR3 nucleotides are TGTGCCAGCAGCTTAGGCCGGGCCCGGGGAGATACGCAGTATTTT. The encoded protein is CASSLGRARGDTQYF.

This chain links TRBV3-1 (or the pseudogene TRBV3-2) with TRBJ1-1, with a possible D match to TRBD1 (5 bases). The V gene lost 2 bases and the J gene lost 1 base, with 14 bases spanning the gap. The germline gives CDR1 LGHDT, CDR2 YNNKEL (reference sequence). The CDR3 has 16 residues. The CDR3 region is CASSQMAGNSNTEAFF. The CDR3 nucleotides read TGTGCCAGCAGCCAAATGGCAGGGAACTCGAACACTGAAGCTTTCTTT.

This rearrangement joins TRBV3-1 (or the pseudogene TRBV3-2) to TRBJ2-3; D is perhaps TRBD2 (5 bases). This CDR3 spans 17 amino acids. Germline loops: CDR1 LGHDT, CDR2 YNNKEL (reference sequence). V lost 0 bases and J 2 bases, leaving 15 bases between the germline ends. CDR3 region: CASSQDRKRGLTDTQYF. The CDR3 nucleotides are TGTGCCAGCAGCCAAGATCGGAAGAGAGGGCTCACAGATACGCAGTATTTT.

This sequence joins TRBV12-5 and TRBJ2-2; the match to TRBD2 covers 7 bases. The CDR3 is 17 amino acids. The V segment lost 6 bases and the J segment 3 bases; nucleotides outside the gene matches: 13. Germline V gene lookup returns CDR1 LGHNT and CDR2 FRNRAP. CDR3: CASGRSTGGGYTGELFF. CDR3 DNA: TGTGCTAGTGGCCGTTCTACGGGGGGAGGGTACACCGGGGAGCTGTTTTTT. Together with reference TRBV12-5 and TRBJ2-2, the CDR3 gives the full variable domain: DARVTQTPRHKVTEMGQEVTMRCQPILGHNTVFWYRQTMMQGLELLAYFRNRAPLDDSGMPKDRFSAEMPDATLATLKIQPSEPRDSAVYFCASGRSTGGGYTGELFFGEGSRLTVL.

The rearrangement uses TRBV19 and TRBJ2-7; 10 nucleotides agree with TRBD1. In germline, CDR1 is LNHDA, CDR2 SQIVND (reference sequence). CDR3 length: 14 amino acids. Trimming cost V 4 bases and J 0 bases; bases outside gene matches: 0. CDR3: CASSRDRGSYEQYF. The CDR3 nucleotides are TGTGCCAGTAGTAGGGACAGGGGCTCCTACGAGCAGTACTTC. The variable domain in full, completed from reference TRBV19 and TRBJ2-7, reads DGGITQSPKYLFRKEGQNVTLSCEQNLNHDAMYWYRQDPGQGLRLIYYSQIVNDFQKGDIAEGYSVSREKKESFPLTVTSAQKNPTAFYLCASSRDRGSYEQYFGPGTRLTVT.

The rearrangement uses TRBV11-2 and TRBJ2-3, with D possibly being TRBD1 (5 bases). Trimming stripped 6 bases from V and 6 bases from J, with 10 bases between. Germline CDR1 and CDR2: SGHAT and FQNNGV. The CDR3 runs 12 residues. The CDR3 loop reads CASRNPGDTQYF. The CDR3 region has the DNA TGTGCCAGCAGGAATCCAGGGGATACGCAGTATTTT.

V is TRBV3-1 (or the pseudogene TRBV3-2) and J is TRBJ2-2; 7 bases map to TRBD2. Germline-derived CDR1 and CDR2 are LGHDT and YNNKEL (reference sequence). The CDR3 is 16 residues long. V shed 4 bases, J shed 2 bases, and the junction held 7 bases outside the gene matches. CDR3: CASSPPGRTNTGELFF. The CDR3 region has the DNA TGTGCCAGCAGCCCCCCCGGGAGGACCAACACCGGGGAGCTGTTTTTT.

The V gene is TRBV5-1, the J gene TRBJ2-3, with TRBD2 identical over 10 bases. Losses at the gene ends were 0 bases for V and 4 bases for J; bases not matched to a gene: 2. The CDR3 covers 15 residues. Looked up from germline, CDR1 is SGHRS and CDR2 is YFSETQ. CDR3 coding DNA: TGCGCCAGCAGCTTGGGGGGGACTAGCGCAGATACGCAGTATTTT. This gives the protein CASSLGGTSADTQYF.

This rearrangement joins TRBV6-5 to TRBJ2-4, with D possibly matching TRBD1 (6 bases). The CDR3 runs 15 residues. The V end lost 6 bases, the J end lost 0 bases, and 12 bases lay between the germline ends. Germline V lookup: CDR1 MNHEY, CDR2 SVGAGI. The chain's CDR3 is CASRSRGLAKNIQYF. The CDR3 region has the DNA TGTGCCAGCAGATCCAGGGGCCTAGCCAAAAACATTCAGTACTTC.

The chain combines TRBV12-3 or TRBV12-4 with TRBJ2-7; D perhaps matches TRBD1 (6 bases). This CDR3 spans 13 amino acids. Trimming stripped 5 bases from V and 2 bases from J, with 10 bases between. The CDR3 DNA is TGTGCCAGCAGTCCCACAGGGACCTACGAGCAGTACTTC. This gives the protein CASSPTGTYEQYF.

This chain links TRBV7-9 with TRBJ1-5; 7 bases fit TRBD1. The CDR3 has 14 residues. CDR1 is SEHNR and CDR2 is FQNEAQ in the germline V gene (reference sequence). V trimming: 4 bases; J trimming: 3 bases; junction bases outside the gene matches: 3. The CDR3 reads CASSSTGFNQPQHF. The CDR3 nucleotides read TGTGCCAGCAGCTCGACAGGGTTCAATCAGCCCCAGCATTTT.

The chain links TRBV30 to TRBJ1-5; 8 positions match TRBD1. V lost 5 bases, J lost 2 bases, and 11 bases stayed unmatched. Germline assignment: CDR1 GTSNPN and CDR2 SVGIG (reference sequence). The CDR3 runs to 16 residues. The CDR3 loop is CAWAGQVKGGNQPQHF. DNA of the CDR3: TGTGCCTGGGCGGGACAGGTGAAGGGGGGCAATCAGCCCCAGCATTTT.

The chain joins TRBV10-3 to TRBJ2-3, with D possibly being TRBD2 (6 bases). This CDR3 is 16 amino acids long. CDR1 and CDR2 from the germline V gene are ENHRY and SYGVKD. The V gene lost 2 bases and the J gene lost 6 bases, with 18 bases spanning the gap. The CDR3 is CAISEIASARGDTQYF. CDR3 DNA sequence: TGTGCCATCAGTGAGATAGCTAGCGCACGGGGGGATACGCAGTATTTT.

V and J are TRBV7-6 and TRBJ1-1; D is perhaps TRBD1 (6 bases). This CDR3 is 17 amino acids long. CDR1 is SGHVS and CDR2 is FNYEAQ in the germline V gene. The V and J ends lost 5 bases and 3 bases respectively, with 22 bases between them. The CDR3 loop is CASSINRYRERDTEAFF. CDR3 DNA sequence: TGTGCCAGCAGCATCAACCGTTACAGGGAAAGGGACACTGAAGCTTTCTTT.

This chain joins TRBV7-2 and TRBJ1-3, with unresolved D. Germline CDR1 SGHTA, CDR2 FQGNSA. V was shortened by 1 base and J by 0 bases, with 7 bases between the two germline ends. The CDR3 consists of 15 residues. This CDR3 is CASSLVQLSGNTIYF. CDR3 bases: TGTGCCAGCAGCTTAGTACAGCTCTCTGGAAACACCATATATTTT.